The 20 T cell receptor beta chains given below trace back to one sample, sequenced in a study of cytomegalovirus exposure and HLA in healthy donors. Sequenced by immunoSEQ multiplex PCR; TCRdb stores in-frame clones only, minus some. Here the sample spans 150,000 to 180,000 clones, 65% to 90% being singletons. Sample: PBMCs. Receptors originate from a young man in good health and CMV-seropositive.

The rearrangement uses TRBV9 and TRBJ2-7, with unresolved D. The CDR3 is 10 residues long. Trimming pared 4 bases from V and 3 bases from J, leaving 2 bases between. CDR1 and CDR2 from the germline V gene are SGDLS and YYNGEE. The CDR3 is CASSHYEQYF. CDR3 DNA sequence: TGTGCCAGCAGCCACTACGAGCAGTACTTC.

This chain connects TRBV5-1 to TRBJ2-1; 8 nucleotides line up with TRBD2. Trimming removed 4 bases from V and 8 bases from J; junction bases left unmatched: 17. The germline CDR1 and CDR2 sequences are SGHRS and YFSETQ. The CDR3 extends over 17 amino acids. The CDR3 loop is CASSPPPGGASGDEQFF. The CDR3 nucleotides are TGCGCCAGCAGCCCTCCCCCCGGGGGGGCCTCGGGGGATGAGCAGTTCTTC.

This sequence joins TRBV5-1 and TRBJ2-3, with 16 bases identical to TRBD2. This CDR3 contains 17 residues. The germline V gene has CDR1 SGHRS and CDR2 YFSETQ. The V segment lost 1 base and the J segment 3 bases; nucleotides outside the gene matches: 2. DNA of the CDR3: TGCGCCAGCAGCTTGCCGGGACTAGCGGGAGGGACAGATACGCAGTATTTT. Translated: CASSLPGLAGGTDTQYF.

V usage is TRBV9 and J usage is TRBJ2-2; a possible D gene is TRBD2 (5 bases). V was shortened by 2 bases and J by 4 bases, with 18 bases between the two germline ends. The CDR3 runs to 17 residues. CDR1 SGDLS and CDR2 YYNGEE come from the germline V gene. Here the CDR3 reads CASSVSTTSGSTGELFF. DNA of the CDR3: TGTGCCAGCAGCGTCAGCACCACCTCGGGGTCCACCGGGGAGCTGTTTTTT.

The rearrangement links TRBV30 to TRBJ2-1; TRBD2 is a possible D gene (6 bases). The CDR3 has 14 residues. CDR1 GTSNPN and CDR2 SVGIG come from the germline V gene (reference sequence). Trimming removed 1 base at V and 1 base at J, with 8 bases between. The CDR3 DNA sequence: TGTGCCTGGAGTGGTGGGACTTCCTACAATGAGCAGTTCTTC. This translates into CAWSGGTSYNEQFF.

This rearrangement joins TRBV2 to TRBJ2-3; 9 bases align to TRBD1. The CDR3 is 15 residues long. Looked up from germline, CDR1 is SNHLY and CDR2 is FYNNEI. V was pared by 5 bases and J by 3 bases, with 6 bases of the junction left unmatched. The DNA of the CDR3 is TGTGCCAGCAGTCCACAGGGGGCGGGTACAGATACGCAGTATTTT. As protein: CASSPQGAGTDTQYF.

The V and J genes are TRBV27 and TRBJ2-7; 8 bases align to TRBD2. The V gene's germline CDR1 is MNHEY and CDR2 SMNVEV (reference sequence). The V segment lost 4 bases and the J segment 4 bases; nucleotides outside the gene matches: 15. CDR3 length: 17 amino acids. This CDR3 is CASSSTYPGLGEYEQYF. The DNA of the CDR3 is TGTGCCAGCAGTTCAACCTATCCGGGACTAGGTGAATACGAGCAGTACTTC.

This clone appeared a few times. The V gene is TRBV7-6, the J gene TRBJ2-7; 9 positions agree with TRBD1. Trimming cost V 6 bases and J 4 bases; bases outside gene matches: 7. Germline CDR1 SGHVS, CDR2 FNYEAQ. The CDR3 extends over 14 amino acids. The CDR3, as DNA: TGTGCCAGCAGTTTGGGAGACAGGGGGTACGAGCAGTACTTC. Translated, it gives CASSLGDRGYEQYF.

The chain carries TRBV6-6 and TRBJ2-5; a weak D match, TRBD2 (6 bases). The V and J ends lost 6 bases and 5 bases respectively, with 16 bases between them. CDR3 length: 14 amino acids. Germline CDR1 MNHNY, CDR2 SVGAGI (reference sequence). The CDR3 sequence is CASRPAGLGETQYF. CDR3 nucleotide sequence: TGTGCCAGCAGGCCAGCGGGTCTTGGCGAGACCCAGTACTTC.

The chain has TRBV6-5 and TRBJ2-1, with 11 bases identical to TRBD2. Germline-derived CDR1 and CDR2 are MNHEY and SVGAGI. Trimming removed 0 bases from V and 6 bases from J; junction bases left unmatched: 4. CDR3 length: 16 amino acids. This chain's CDR3 is CASSYSPSGGLNEQFF. The DNA for the CDR3 is TGTGCCAGCAGTTACTCGCCTAGCGGGGGGCTCAATGAGCAGTTCTTC.

The chain joins TRBV18 to TRBJ1-5; a weak D match, TRBD1 (5 bases). CDR3 length equals 14 residues. Trimming pared 3 bases from V and 6 bases from J, leaving 12 bases between. CDR1 and CDR2 from the germline V gene are KGHSH and LQKENI. This CDR3 reads CASSPGREGQPQHF. CDR3 bases: TGTGCCAGCTCACCCGGCAGGGAGGGTCAGCCCCAGCATTTT.

This chain links TRBV21-1 with TRBJ1-5; the D segment call TRBD1 is taken from the table without a DNA check. TRBV21-1 is a listed pseudogene. There are 16 residues in the CDR3. The CDR3 region is CASTPGQDQSNQPQHF. The DNA for the CDR3 is TGTGCCAGCACCCCCGGACAGGACCAAAGCAATCAGCCCCAGCATTTT.

This clone showed up just a few times. The genes are TRBV2 and TRBJ2-7; D possibly corresponds to TRBD1 (6 bases). The CDR3 consists of 13 residues. V lost 7 bases, J lost 5 bases, and 15 bases lay in between. Germline V gives CDR1 SNHLY, CDR2 FYNNEI. The CDR3 loop is CASNPQGSHEQYF. The CDR3 DNA reads TGTGCCAGCAATCCACAGGGTTCCCACGAGCAGTACTTC. The complete variable domain, with remaining parts taken from reference TRBV2 and TRBJ2-7, reads EPEVTQTPSHQVTQMGQEVILRCVPISNHLYFYWYRQILGQKVEFLVSFYNNEISEKSEIFDDQFSVERPDGSNFTLKIRSTKLEDSAMYFCASNPQGSHEQYFGPGTRLTVT.

This clone was detected only once. The chain carries TRBV9 and TRBJ2-1; the match to TRBD2 covers 14 bases. V lost 4 bases to trimming and J lost 7 bases; unmatched junction nucleotides: 7. The germline CDR1 and CDR2 sequences are SGDLS and YYNGEE. This CDR3 contains 16 residues. The CDR3 protein is CASSTLGTSGRNEQFF. The CDR3 nucleotides are TGTGCCAGCAGCACCCTCGGGACTAGCGGGAGAAATGAGCAGTTCTTC.

The chain carries TRBV11-3 and TRBJ2-3; tentative D call: TRBD2 (7 bases). CDR1 and CDR2 from the germline V gene are SGHNT and YENEEA. Trimming pared 1 base from V and 4 bases from J, leaving 15 bases between. The CDR3 length is 16 residues. The CDR3: CASSLGQGRAADTQYF. The CDR3 DNA reads TGTGCCAGCAGCTTAGGCCAGGGGAGGGCCGCAGATACGCAGTATTTT.

This clone was observed once. The chain carries TRBV4-1 and TRBJ2-7; a weak D match, TRBD2 (5 bases). This CDR3 is built from 15 residues. Trimming took off 6 bases at V and 3 bases at J, with 18 bases between the two ends. CDR1 MGHRA and CDR2 YSYEKL come from the germline V gene. Here the CDR3 DNA reads TGCGCCAGCAGTCCACTAGACGGACGAGGCTACGAGCAGTACTTC. Its protein is CASSPLDGRGYEQYF.

This clone was observed once. This sequence joins TRBV5-1 and TRBJ2-1; 11 bases line up with TRBD2. CDR1 and CDR2 from the germline V gene are SGHRS and YFSETQ. The ends lost 4 bases at V and 4 bases at J; junction bases unmatched: 10. The CDR3 totals 17 residues. This CDR3 is CASSPTSGAQLYNEQFF. The CDR3 DNA follows: TGCGCCAGCAGCCCGACTAGCGGGGCTCAACTGTACAATGAGCAGTTCTTC.

This chain uses TRBV9 with TRBJ2-3; perhaps TRBD2 as D (6 bases). The CDR3 extends over 15 amino acids. CDR1 and CDR2 from the germline V gene are SGDLS and YYNGEE. Deletions cut 0 bases from V and 1 base from J, with 9 bases between. This chain's CDR3 is CASSVGLGGTDTQYF. The DNA of the CDR3 is TGTGCCAGCAGCGTAGGACTAGGGGGCACAGATACGCAGTATTTT.

The chain recombines TRBV6-5 with TRBJ2-3, with D tentatively TRBD2 (6 bases). The CDR3 has 15 residues. V shed 5 bases and J shed 1 base, with 13 bases lying between them. Germline assignment: CDR1 MNHEY and CDR2 SVGAGI. In DNA, the CDR3 is TGTGCCAGCAGTGTCCGGGACTGCTGCACAGATACGCAGTATTTT. Its protein product is CASSVRDCCTDTQYF.

The chain uses TRBV9 and TRBJ2-2; possibly TRBD2 for D (6 bases). Germline lookup yields CDR1 SGDLS and CDR2 YYNGEE. The V end was cut by 0 bases, the J end by 3 bases, with 6 bases between. This CDR3 has 14 residues. The CDR3 is CASSVGDYTGELFF. The CDR3, as DNA: TGTGCCAGCAGCGTAGGGGACTACACCGGGGAGCTGTTTTTT.